This T cell receptor (beta chain) derives from a study of graft-versus-host responses after intestinal transplantation. General study findings and limits: Early declines in HvG clones that occurred post-transplant were associated with peak circulating GvH clone levels. Across patients carrying graft-donor T cell macrochimerism, allografts held high graft-versus-host to host-versus-graft clonal ratios. The recipient marrow held GvH clones, and some of them showed up first in ileum or blood.

Worth noting for this clone: As yet, its antigen is unknown.

The CDR3 length is 14 residues. Trimming stripped 5 bases from V and 4 bases from J, with 14 bases between. Germline-derived CDR1 and CDR2 are LNHDA and SQIVND (reference sequence). TCRdb's copy holds only in-frame clones and misses some; the assay was immunoSEQ multiplex PCR. The sample records over 100,000 clones, approximately 95% being singletons. The source was unstimulated CD8+ T cells sorted from spleen or lymph node cells, collected before intestinal transplant. This TCR came from a human donor who received an intestinal transplant. The chain has TRBV19 and TRBJ1-2; D possibly corresponds to TRBD1 (5 bases). The CDR3 nucleotides read TGTGCCAGTAGTGCCGCAGGTCAGGGCTATGGCTACACCTTC. This codes for CASSAAGQGYGYTF.